This record covers a single T cell receptor beta chain. Antigen specificity is unknown. The PCR used 60 Vbeta and 13 Jbeta primers. TCRdb keeps only in-frame clones here, not all; method: immunoSEQ multiplex PCR. This table has tens of thousands of clones, around 75% appearing once. This entry is derived from a study of cytomegalovirus exposure and HLA in healthy donors. The study, taken as a whole, reports: In vitro experiments confirmed that three CMV-associated chains were specific for CMV antigens. Across all donors, roughly uniform sequencing depth was an assumption of the presence/absence analyses.

From germline, CDR1 is SGHTA and CDR2 FQGNSA. Germline trimming cut 3 bases from V and 4 bases from J; bases unmatched to any gene: 4. This CDR3 comprises 15 residues. The J gene is TRBJ2-3, the V gene TRBV7-2; 10 positions agree with TRBD2. Sequencing was carried out using PBMCs. The clonotype was recovered from a man aged 45-60 years in good health and CMV-seropositive. The CDR3 DNA reads as TGTGCCAGCAGCTTGGTTCTAGCGGGGGCAGATACGCAGTATTTT. Protein: CASSLVLAGADTQYF.